Listed below are T cell receptor beta chains from one sample, sequenced in a study of cytomegalovirus exposure and HLA in healthy donors. TCRdb's table, derived via immunoSEQ multiplex PCR, lists solely in-frame clones and lacks some. The table records around 180,000 clones, about 81% of them present only once. Sequenced material: PBMCs. Every receptor here comes from a woman aged 18-29 years in good health and CMV-seropositive. The CDR3 runs from the conserved cysteine through the conserved F or W. Fields, in order: V gene, J gene, CDR3 protein.

v_call: TRBV5-1
j_call: TRBJ1-4
cdr3_aa: CASSELETGKLFF

v_call: TRBV6-1
j_call: TRBJ1-1
cdr3_aa: CASSEGRAPYPRMNTEAFF

v_call: TRBV18
j_call: TRBJ1-4
cdr3_aa: CASSPGQTYEKLFF

v_call: TRBV5-1
j_call: TRBJ2-1
cdr3_aa: CASSLGTGVLYNEQFF

v_call: TRBV28
j_call: TRBJ1-3
cdr3_aa: CASSPPGQGRNTIYF

v_call: TRBV4-2
j_call: TRBJ2-1
cdr3_aa: CASSLGGDEQFF

v_call: TRBV5-1
j_call: TRBJ1-1
cdr3_aa: CASSLDRADDGAFF

v_call: TRBV7-3
j_call: TRBJ2-3
cdr3_aa: CASSLTPGGGTDTQYF

v_call: TRBV18
j_call: TRBJ1-1
cdr3_aa: CASSPRGDRAFWGTEAFF

v_call: TRBV4-3
j_call: TRBJ1-2
cdr3_aa: CASSPLDRAKGYTF

v_call: TRBV19
j_call: TRBJ1-5
cdr3_aa: CASRRQGVDNQPQHF

v_call: TRBV7-2
j_call: TRBJ2-3
cdr3_aa: CASSPTGIDTQYF

v_call: TRBV5-6
j_call: TRBJ2-1
cdr3_aa: CASSLDLAGGLAYNEQFF

v_call: TRBV11-2
j_call: TRBJ2-5
cdr3_aa: CASSWGPGEGETQYF

v_call: TRBV7-2
j_call: TRBJ2-3
cdr3_aa: CASSPRGRTTDTQYF

v_call: TRBV7-2
j_call: TRBJ1-1
cdr3_aa: CASSLDAGTEAFF

v_call: TRBV19
j_call: TRBJ2-2
cdr3_aa: CASSIDYIREGGELFF

v_call: TRBV27
j_call: TRBJ1-4
cdr3_aa: CASREVLNEKLFF

v_call: TRBV6-1
j_call: TRBJ2-7
cdr3_aa: CASRTETRADEQYF

v_call: TRBV5-1
j_call: TRBJ2-3
cdr3_aa: CASSLRGGLGDTQYF

v_call: TRBV21-1
j_call: TRBJ1-2
cdr3_aa: CASRRRTGANYGYTF

v_call: TRBV4-1
j_call: TRBJ1-5
cdr3_aa: CASSQDRGRQQPQHF

v_call: TRBV19
j_call: TRBJ2-5
cdr3_aa: CASSMGLGTGGSETQYF

v_call: TRBV7-3
j_call: TRBJ2-2
cdr3_aa: CASSPISGSGELFF

v_call: TRBV5-4
j_call: TRBJ1-4
cdr3_aa: CASSLKTGAEKLFF

v_call: TRBV30
j_call: TRBJ1-2
cdr3_aa: CAWSAGGGYGYTF

v_call: TRBV4-2
j_call: TRBJ2-7
cdr3_aa: CASSQEGSFRSYEQYF

v_call: TRBV6-1
j_call: TRBJ2-3
cdr3_aa: CASSEATGVRGDTQYF

v_call: TRBV11-3
j_call: TRBJ1-1
cdr3_aa: CASSSTGSTEAFF

v_call: TRBV4-1
j_call: TRBJ2-6
cdr3_aa: CASSQDQGPGTALTF

v_call: TRBV19
j_call: TRBJ2-6
cdr3_aa: CASSIGTGEPSGANVLTF

v_call: TRBV11-1
j_call: TRBJ1-1
cdr3_aa: CASSLLSEAFF